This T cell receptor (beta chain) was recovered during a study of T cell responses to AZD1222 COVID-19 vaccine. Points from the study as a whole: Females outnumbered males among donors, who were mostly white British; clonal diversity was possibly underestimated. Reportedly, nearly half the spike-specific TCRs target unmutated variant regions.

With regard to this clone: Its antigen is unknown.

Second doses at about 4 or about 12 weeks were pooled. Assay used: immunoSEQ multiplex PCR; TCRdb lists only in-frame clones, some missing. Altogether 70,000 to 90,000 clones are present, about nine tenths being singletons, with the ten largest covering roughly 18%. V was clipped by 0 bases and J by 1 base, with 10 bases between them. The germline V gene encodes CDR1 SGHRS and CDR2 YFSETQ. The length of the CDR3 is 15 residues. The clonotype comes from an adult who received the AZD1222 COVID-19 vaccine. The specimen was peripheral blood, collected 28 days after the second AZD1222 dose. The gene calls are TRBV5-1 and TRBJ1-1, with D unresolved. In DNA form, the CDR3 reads TGCGCCAGCAGCTTGGTTGGGGTCCCGAACACTGAAGCTTTCTTT. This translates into CASSLVGVPNTEAFF.